This T cell receptor (beta chain) was recovered during a study of T cells in Graves' hyperthyroidism and ophthalmopathy. Study-wide context: Peripheral blood collection took place at initial diagnosis, before any treatment.

Study-wide results and limits: The blood repertoire included most of the expanded thyroid clonotypes above 0.001. In validation, the model predicted ophthalmopathy. These predictions came a median about 6.5 months before onset.

This clonotype was picked up a small number of times. Its antigen remains unknown. Template material for amplifying TCR beta CDR3 regions consisted of RNA transcripts. Using the HTBI primer set, a first-round RT-PCR was run on the TCR CDR3. MiXCR was run by TCRdb on the multiplex PCR reads, yielding one entry per CDR3 protein. The table shows approximately 600,000 distinct CDR3 sequences, with under 25% occurring only once. CDR3 length: 16 amino acids. Germline V gene data show CDR1 as SEHNR and CDR2 as FQNEAQ (reference sequence). V dropped 5 bases and J dropped 0 bases, with 16 bases sitting between them.

The sample consisted of blood. V is TRBV7-9 and J is TRBJ1-2; the D gene is possibly TRBD1 (5 bases). The sequence was collected from a man aged 25-45 years with Graves' ophthalmopathy. CDR3 amino acids: CASSAPQELTNYGYTF. DNA of the CDR3: TGTGCCAGCAGCGCTCCACAGGAACTAACTAACTATGGCTACACCTTC.